This is a list of T cell receptor beta chains from one sample in a study of lymphopenia after photon versus proton radiotherapy. Assay: immunoSEQ multiplex PCR; the TCRdb copy retains only in-frame clones and omits some. The sample contains fewer than 25,000 clones, roughly 91% of which appear only once. The material was peripheral blood, obtained from a patient treated with proton-based radiotherapy. The receptors were gathered from an elderly man with esophageal cancer. Both conserved end residues are part of each CDR3. The order of the fields is clone size, D gene, J gene, V gene, CDR3 DNA, CDR3 protein. A D gene is named only where the DNA matches it firmly. Clone size appears in some rows only: once, few, many, or a class for an expanded clone.

clone size: .; D gene: .; J gene: TRBJ1-5; V gene: TRBV7-2; CDR3 DNA: TGTGCCAGCAGCTTAATCAATCAGCCCCAGCATTTT; CDR3 protein: CASSLINQPQHF
clone size: .; D gene: TRBD1; J gene: TRBJ1-4; V gene: TRBV18; CDR3 DNA: TGTGCCAGCTCATCGGGACAGGAGAATGAAAAACTGTTTTTT; CDR3 protein: CASSSGQENEKLFF
clone size: .; D gene: .; J gene: TRBJ2-2; V gene: TRBV30; CDR3 DNA: TGTGCCTGGTCGGCGGGGCCGAGCACCGGGGAGCTGTTTTTT; CDR3 protein: CAWSAGPSTGELFF
clone size: .; D gene: TRBD1; J gene: TRBJ1-6; V gene: TRBV6-1; CDR3 DNA: TGTGCCAGCAGTACGACAGGGGATGGTTCACCCCTCCACTTT; CDR3 protein: CASSTTGDGSPLHF
clone size: .; D gene: .; J gene: TRBJ2-5; V gene: TRBV5-8; CDR3 DNA: TGTGCCAGCAGCTTGTACCGGGGAATAGAAGAGACCCAGTACTTC; CDR3 protein: CASSLYRGIEETQYF
clone size: .; D gene: .; J gene: TRBJ2-3; V gene: TRBV6-6; CDR3 DNA: TGTGCCAGCAGCCCTCGAGAGGATACGCAGTATTTT; CDR3 protein: CASSPREDTQYF
clone size: .; D gene: .; J gene: TRBJ2-3; V gene: TRBV11-2; CDR3 DNA: TGTGCCAGCAGCCTCCACCCCGCCCCGGACAGAGGGAAAGATACGCAGTATTTT; CDR3 protein: CASSLHPAPDRGKDTQYF
clone size: .; D gene: .; J gene: TRBJ2-7; V gene: TRBV7-9; CDR3 DNA: TGTGCCAGCAGCTTAGTCCCGGACAGCTCCTACGAGCAGTACTTC; CDR3 protein: CASSLVPDSSYEQYF
clone size: .; D gene: .; J gene: TRBJ2-1; V gene: TRBV6-6; CDR3 DNA: TGTGCCAGCAGTTACTCTTTAGGAGTGCTAAACAATGAGCAGTTCTTC; CDR3 protein: CASSYSLGVLNNEQFF
clone size: .; D gene: .; J gene: TRBJ2-7; V gene: TRBV21-1; CDR3 DNA: TGTGCCAGCAGCCATAAGGTCGACAGGGGGCATGGCTACGAGCAGTACTTC; CDR3 protein: CASSHKVDRGHGYEQYF
clone size: .; D gene: .; J gene: TRBJ2-5; V gene: TRBV10-3; CDR3 DNA: TGTGCCGTCAGACCGGGAACAGGCGACCAAGAGACCCAGTACTTC; CDR3 protein: CAVRPGTGDQETQYF
clone size: .; D gene: .; J gene: TRBJ1-2; V gene: TRBV2; CDR3 DNA: TGTGCCAGCAGTGTGGGCAGGGCTCATAACTATGGCTACACCTTC; CDR3 protein: CASSVGRAHNYGYTF
clone size: .; D gene: .; J gene: TRBJ2-3; V gene: TRBV7-2; CDR3 DNA: TGTGCCAGCAGCTCGGTAGGCACAGATACGCAGTATTTT; CDR3 protein: CASSSVGTDTQYF
clone size: .; D gene: TRBD2; J gene: TRBJ2-4; V gene: TRBV10-3; CDR3 DNA: TGTGCCATCAGTGATGGAGGCAGAGGGCAGGGAGGGGACATTCAGTACTTC; CDR3 protein: CAISDGGRGQGGDIQYF
clone size: .; D gene: .; J gene: TRBJ1-3; V gene: TRBV5-4; CDR3 DNA: TGTGCCAGCAGCTTGGACCTGGCTTCTGGAAACACCATATATTTT; CDR3 protein: CASSLDLASGNTIYF
clone size: .; D gene: TRBD1; J gene: TRBJ2-2; V gene: TRBV11-2; CDR3 DNA: TGTGCCAGCAGCTCCAACAGGGGGCGCACCGGGGAGCTGTTTTTT; CDR3 protein: CASSSNRGRTGELFF
clone size: .; D gene: TRBD2; J gene: TRBJ2-7; V gene: TRBV6-5; CDR3 DNA: TGTGCCAGCAGTTATGGGCGGACTAGCGGTTACGAGCAGTACTTC; CDR3 protein: CASSYGRTSGYEQYF
clone size: .; D gene: TRBD1; J gene: TRBJ1-1; V gene: TRBV4-1; CDR3 DNA: TGCGCCAGCGCCGGGGCTCAGGGGGTAACTGAAGCTTTCTTT; CDR3 protein: CASAGAQGVTEAFF
clone size: .; D gene: .; J gene: TRBJ2-6; V gene: TRBV7-8; CDR3 DNA: TGTGCCAGCACTCATCGGGTGCCCGCTGGGGCCAACGTCCTGACTTTC; CDR3 protein: CASTHRVPAGANVLTF
clone size: .; D gene: .; J gene: TRBJ2-1; V gene: TRBV4-3; CDR3 DNA: TGCGCCAGCAGCCAAGCGCCGGGACCTGACTCCTACAATGAGCAGTTCTTC; CDR3 protein: CASSQAPGPDSYNEQFF
clone size: .; D gene: .; J gene: TRBJ2-7; V gene: TRBV18; CDR3 DNA: TGTGCCAGCTCACGGGGGGAACCCCCCGAGCAGTACTTC; CDR3 protein: CASSRGEPPEQYF
clone size: .; D gene: .; J gene: TRBJ2-7; V gene: TRBV15; CDR3 DNA: TGTGCCACCAGCAGAGTGGGCAGGGTCTCCTACGAGCAGTACTTC; CDR3 protein: CATSRVGRVSYEQYF
clone size: .; D gene: .; J gene: TRBJ2-1; V gene: TRBV21-1; CDR3 DNA: TGTGCCAGCAGCAAAGTCGATGAGCAGTTCTTC; CDR3 protein: CASSKVDEQFF
clone size: .; D gene: .; J gene: TRBJ2-7; V gene: TRBV11-2; CDR3 DNA: TGTGCCAGCAGCTTAGTAGGAGGGAGGAACGAGCAGTACTTC; CDR3 protein: CASSLVGGRNEQYF
clone size: .; D gene: .; J gene: TRBJ1-2; V gene: TRBV7-9; CDR3 DNA: TGTGCCAGCAACCTCGTGGGGTACGTTGGCTACACCTTC; CDR3 protein: CASNLVGYVGYTF
clone size: .; D gene: .; J gene: TRBJ2-7; V gene: TRBV7-6; CDR3 DNA: TGTGCCAGCAGCCTAGACCCGGGGAGTAAAAACGAGCAGTACTTC; CDR3 protein: CASSLDPGSKNEQYF
clone size: .; D gene: .; J gene: TRBJ2-2; V gene: TRBV7-2; CDR3 DNA: TGTGCCAGCAGCTTAAATCTGTACACCGGGGAGCTGTTTTTT; CDR3 protein: CASSLNLYTGELFF
clone size: once; D gene: TRBD1; J gene: TRBJ2-3; V gene: TRBV6-6; CDR3 DNA: TGTGCCAGCAGATGGGACAGTAGAAGCACAGATACGCAGTATTTT; CDR3 protein: CASRWDSRSTDTQYF
clone size: .; D gene: TRBD2; J gene: TRBJ2-2; V gene: TRBV5-4; CDR3 DNA: TGTGCCAGCAGCGATCAGCGGGAGGCCGCCGGGGAGCTGTTTTTT; CDR3 protein: CASSDQREAAGELFF
clone size: .; D gene: .; J gene: TRBJ1-1; V gene: TRBV7-8; CDR3 DNA: TGTGCCAGCAGCTGGCAGGGCAGGAACACTGAAGCTTTCTTT; CDR3 protein: CASSWQGRNTEAFF
clone size: .; D gene: .; J gene: TRBJ1-1; V gene: TRBV7-2; CDR3 DNA: TGTGCCAGCAGCTCGGTCAGGGGTGGGCGAACTGAAGCTTTCTTT; CDR3 protein: CASSSVRGGRTEAFF
clone size: few; D gene: TRBD1; J gene: TRBJ1-6; V gene: TRBV30; CDR3 DNA: TGTGCCTGGAGTGGAATGACAGGGAATTCACCCCTCCACTTT; CDR3 protein: CAWSGMTGNSPLHF
clone size: .; D gene: .; J gene: TRBJ1-1; V gene: TRBV2; CDR3 DNA: TGTGCCAGCAGCCCGGGACCAAGAATGGGTTTCTTT; CDR3 protein: CASSPGPRMGFF
clone size: .; D gene: .; J gene: TRBJ1-4; V gene: TRBV4-3; CDR3 DNA: TGCGCCAGCAGCCAAGATACGTCGGGAGGCGAAAAACTGTTTTTT; CDR3 protein: CASSQDTSGGEKLFF
clone size: .; D gene: .; J gene: TRBJ2-1; V gene: TRBV29-1; CDR3 DNA: TGCAGCGTCGTCGACGGAAACAATGAGCAGTTCTTC; CDR3 protein: CSVVDGNNEQFF
clone size: .; D gene: TRBD1; J gene: TRBJ2-3; V gene: TRBV5-4; CDR3 DNA: TGTGCCAGCAGCTTGTTCGGGACAGGGTTCGCAGATACGCAGTATTTT; CDR3 protein: CASSLFGTGFADTQYF
clone size: .; D gene: .; J gene: TRBJ2-7; V gene: TRBV7-6; CDR3 DNA: TGTGCCAGCAGCTTAGCCAGAGGGGACGAGCAGTACTTC; CDR3 protein: CASSLARGDEQYF
clone size: .; D gene: TRBD1; J gene: TRBJ2-2; V gene: TRBV12-5; CDR3 DNA: TGTGCTAGTGGTCCATACAGGGGTCCCGGGGAGCTGTTTTTT; CDR3 protein: CASGPYRGPGELFF
clone size: .; D gene: .; J gene: TRBJ1-6; V gene: TRBV5-6; CDR3 DNA: TGTGCCAGCAGCTTGTGGGGACGGAGAGCAAATTCACCCCTCCACTTT; CDR3 protein: CASSLWGRRANSPLHF
clone size: .; D gene: .; J gene: TRBJ2-7; V gene: TRBV30; CDR3 DNA: TGTGCCTGGGGTCAGGGGCGCAGGGAGCAGTACTTC; CDR3 protein: CAWGQGRREQYF
clone size: once; D gene: TRBD1; J gene: TRBJ2-7; V gene: TRBV2; CDR3 DNA: TGTGCCAGCAGTGACCAGGGACAGGGCTACGAGCAGTACTTC; CDR3 protein: CASSDQGQGYEQYF
clone size: once; D gene: .; J gene: TRBJ2-7; V gene: TRBV5-6; CDR3 DNA: TGTGCCAGCAGCCCCAGGGTTGGATCCTACGAGCAGTACTTC; CDR3 protein: CASSPRVGSYEQYF